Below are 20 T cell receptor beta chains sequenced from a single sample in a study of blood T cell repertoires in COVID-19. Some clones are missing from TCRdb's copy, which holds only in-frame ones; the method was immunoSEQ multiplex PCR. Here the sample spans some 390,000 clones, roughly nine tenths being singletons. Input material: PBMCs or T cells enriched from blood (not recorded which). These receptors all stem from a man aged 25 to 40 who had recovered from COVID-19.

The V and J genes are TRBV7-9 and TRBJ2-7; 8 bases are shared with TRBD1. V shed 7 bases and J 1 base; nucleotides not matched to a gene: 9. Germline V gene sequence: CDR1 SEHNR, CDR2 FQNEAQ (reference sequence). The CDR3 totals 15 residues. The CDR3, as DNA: TGTGCCAGCAAGGCCGGGACAGGAGCTTCCTACGAGCAGTACTTC. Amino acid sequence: CASKAGTGASYEQYF.

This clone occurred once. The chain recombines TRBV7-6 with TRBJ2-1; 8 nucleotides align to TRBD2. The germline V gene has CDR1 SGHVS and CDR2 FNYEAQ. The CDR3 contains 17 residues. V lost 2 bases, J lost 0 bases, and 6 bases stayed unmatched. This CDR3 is CASSLWISGTSYNEQFF. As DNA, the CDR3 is TGTGCCAGCAGCTTATGGATTAGCGGGACCTCCTACAATGAGCAGTTCTTC.

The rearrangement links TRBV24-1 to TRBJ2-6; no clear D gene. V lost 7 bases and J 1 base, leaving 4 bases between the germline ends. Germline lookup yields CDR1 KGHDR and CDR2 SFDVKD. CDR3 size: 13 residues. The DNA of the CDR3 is TGTGCCACCAGCCCGTCTGGGGCCAACGTCCTGACTTTC. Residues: CATSPSGANVLTF.

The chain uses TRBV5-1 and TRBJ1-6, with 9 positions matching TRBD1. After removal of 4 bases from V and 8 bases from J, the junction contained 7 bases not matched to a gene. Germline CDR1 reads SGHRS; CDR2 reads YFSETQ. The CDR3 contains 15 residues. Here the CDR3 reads CASSLPGQGYSPLHF. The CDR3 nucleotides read TGCGCCAGCAGCCTGCCGGGACAGGGTTATTCACCCCTCCACTTT.

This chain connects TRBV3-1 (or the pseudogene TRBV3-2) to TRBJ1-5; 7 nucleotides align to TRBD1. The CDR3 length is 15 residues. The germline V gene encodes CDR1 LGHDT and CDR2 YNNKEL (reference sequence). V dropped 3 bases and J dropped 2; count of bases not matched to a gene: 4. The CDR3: CASSQGTVGNQPQHF. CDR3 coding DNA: TGTGCCAGCAGCCAGGGGACAGTCGGCAATCAGCCCCAGCATTTT.

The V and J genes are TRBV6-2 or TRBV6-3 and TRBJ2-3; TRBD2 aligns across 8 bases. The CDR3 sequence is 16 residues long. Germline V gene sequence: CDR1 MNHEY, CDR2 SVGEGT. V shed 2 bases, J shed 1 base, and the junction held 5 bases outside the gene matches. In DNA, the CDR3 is TGTGCCAGCAGTTACCGAAGCGGGAGTCGCACAGATACGCAGTATTTT. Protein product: CASSYRSGSRTDTQYF.

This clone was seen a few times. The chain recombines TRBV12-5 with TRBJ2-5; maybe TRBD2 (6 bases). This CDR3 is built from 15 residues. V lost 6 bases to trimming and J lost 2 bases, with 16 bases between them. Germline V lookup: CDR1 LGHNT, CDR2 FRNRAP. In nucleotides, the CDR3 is TGTGCTAGTGGCCCAGGGAGGAAGGAACAAGAGACCCAGTACTTC. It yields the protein CASGPGRKEQETQYF.

CDR3 in amino acids: CASSAGRTYEQYF. DNA of the CDR3: TGTGCCAGCAGCGCCGGGAGAACCTACGAGCAGTACTTC. The chain joins TRBV9 to TRBJ2-7; D might be TRBD2 (6 bases). Looked up from germline, CDR1 is SGDLS and CDR2 is YYNGEE. The CDR3 contains 13 residues. Trimming removed 3 bases from V and 2 bases from J, with 9 bases in between. Drawing the rest from reference TRBV9 and TRBJ2-7, the complete variable domain is DSGVTQTPKHLITATGQRVTLRCSPRSGDLSVYWYQQSLDQGLQFLIQYYNGEERAKGNILERFSAQQFPDLHSELNLSSLELGDSALYFCASSAGRTYEQYFGPGTRLTVT.

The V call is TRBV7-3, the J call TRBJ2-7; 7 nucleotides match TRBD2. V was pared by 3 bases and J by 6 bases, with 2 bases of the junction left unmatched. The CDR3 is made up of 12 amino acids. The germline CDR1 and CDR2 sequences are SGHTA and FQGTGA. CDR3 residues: CASSFPGGEQYF. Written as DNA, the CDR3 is TGTGCCAGCAGCTTTCCGGGGGGCGAGCAGTACTTC.

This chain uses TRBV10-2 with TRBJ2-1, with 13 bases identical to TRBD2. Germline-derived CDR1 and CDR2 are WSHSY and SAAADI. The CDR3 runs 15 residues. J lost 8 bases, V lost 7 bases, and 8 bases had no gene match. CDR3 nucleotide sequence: TGCGCCAGCAACCCGGGACTAGCGGGAATCGATGAGCAGTTCTTC. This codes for CASNPGLAGIDEQFF.

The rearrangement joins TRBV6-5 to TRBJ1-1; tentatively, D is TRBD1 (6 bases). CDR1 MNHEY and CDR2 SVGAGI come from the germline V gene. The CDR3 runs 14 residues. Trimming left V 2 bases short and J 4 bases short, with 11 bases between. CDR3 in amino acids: CASSYMGAVTEAFF. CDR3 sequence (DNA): TGTGCCAGCAGTTACATGGGGGCGGTCACTGAAGCTTTCTTT.

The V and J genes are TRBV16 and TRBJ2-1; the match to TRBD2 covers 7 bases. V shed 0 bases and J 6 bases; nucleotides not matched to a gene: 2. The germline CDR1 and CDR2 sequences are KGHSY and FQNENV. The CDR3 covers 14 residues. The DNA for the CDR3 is TGTGCCAGCAGCCAATCACCTAGCGGCAATGAGCAGTTCTTC. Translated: CASSQSPSGNEQFF.

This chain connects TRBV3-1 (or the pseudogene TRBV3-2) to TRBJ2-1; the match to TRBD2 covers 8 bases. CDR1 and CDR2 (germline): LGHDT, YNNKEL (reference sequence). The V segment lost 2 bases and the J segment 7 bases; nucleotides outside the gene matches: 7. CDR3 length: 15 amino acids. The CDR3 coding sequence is TGTGCCAGCAGCCAAAGGGCTAGCGGGTCGAATGAGCAGTTCTTC. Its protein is CASSQRASGSNEQFF.

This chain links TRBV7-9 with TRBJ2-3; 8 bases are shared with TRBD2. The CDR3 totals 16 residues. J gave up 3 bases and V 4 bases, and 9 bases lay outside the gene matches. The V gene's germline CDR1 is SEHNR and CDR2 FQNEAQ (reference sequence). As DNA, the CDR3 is TGTGCCAGCAGCTCCTCCGGGAGGGTGCGGACAGATACGCAGTATTTT. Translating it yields CASSSSGRVRTDTQYF.

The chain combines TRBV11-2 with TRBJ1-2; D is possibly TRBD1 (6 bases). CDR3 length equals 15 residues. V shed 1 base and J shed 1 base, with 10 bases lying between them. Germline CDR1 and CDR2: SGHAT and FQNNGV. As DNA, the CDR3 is TGTGCCAGCAGCTTAGTTGGACAGCTTAACTATGGCTACACCTTC. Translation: CASSLVGQLNYGYTF.

The CDR3 protein is CASSPLGLAGGSYEQYF. The CDR3 DNA is TGTGCCAGCAGTCCCTTAGGACTAGCGGGAGGCTCCTACGAGCAGTACTTC. This chain joins TRBV27 and TRBJ2-7; the match to TRBD2 covers 14 bases. V lost 5 bases and J lost 0; bases outside the gene matches: 6. The CDR3 extends over 17 amino acids. Per the germline V gene, CDR1 is MNHEY and CDR2 is SMNVEV (reference sequence).

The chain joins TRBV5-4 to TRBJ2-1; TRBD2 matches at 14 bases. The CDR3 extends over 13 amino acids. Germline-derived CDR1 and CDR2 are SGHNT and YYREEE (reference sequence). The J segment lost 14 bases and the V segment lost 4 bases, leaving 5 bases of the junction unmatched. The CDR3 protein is CASSPGLAGDEFF. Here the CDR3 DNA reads TGTGCCAGCAGCCCGGGACTAGCGGGAGACGAGTTCTTC.

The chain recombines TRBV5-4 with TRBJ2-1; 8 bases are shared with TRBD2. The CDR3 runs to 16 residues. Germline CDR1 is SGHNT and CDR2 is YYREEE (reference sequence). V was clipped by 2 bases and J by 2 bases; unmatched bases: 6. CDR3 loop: CASSLEAGAPYNEQFF. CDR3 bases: TGTGCCAGCAGCTTAGAAGCGGGGGCTCCCTACAATGAGCAGTTCTTC.

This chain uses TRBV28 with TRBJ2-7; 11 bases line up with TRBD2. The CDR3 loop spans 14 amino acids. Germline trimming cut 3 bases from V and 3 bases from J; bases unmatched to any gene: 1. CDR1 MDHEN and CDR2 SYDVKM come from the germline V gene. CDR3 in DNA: TGTGCCAGCAGTTTTGGGACTAGCGGCTACGAGCAGTACTTC. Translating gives CASSFGTSGYEQYF.

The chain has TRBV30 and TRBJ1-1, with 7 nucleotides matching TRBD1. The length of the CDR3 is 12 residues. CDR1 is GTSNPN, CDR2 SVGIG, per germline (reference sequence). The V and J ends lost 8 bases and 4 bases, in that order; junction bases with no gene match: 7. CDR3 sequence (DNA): TGTGCCGGAAACAGGGGAGGCACTGAAGCTTTCTTT. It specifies CAGNRGGTEAFF.